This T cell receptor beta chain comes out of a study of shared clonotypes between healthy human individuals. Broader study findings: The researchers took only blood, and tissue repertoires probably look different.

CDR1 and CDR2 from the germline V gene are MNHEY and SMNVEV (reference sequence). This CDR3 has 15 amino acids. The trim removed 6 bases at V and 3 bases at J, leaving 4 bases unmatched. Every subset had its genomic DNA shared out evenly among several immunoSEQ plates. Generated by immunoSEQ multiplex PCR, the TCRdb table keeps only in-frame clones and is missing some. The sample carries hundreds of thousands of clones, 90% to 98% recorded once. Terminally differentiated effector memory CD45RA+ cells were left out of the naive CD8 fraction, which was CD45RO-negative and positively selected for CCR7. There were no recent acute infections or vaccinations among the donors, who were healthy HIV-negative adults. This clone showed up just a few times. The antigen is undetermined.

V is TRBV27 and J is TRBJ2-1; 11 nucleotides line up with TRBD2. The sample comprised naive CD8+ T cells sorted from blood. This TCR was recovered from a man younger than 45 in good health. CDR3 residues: CASRPGLAGYNEQFF. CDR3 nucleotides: TGTGCCAGCAGACCCGGACTAGCGGGCTACAATGAGCAGTTCTTC.